This entry lists 14 T cell receptor beta chains sequenced from one sample in a study of T-cell memory formation after mild COVID-19. TCRdb re-derived calls from the 5' RACE reads in MiXCR, one entry per CDR3 protein. The profile shows about 340,000 distinct CDR3 sequences, over 13% of them singletons. Sequenced sample: PBMCs or a T cell subset sorted from them (not recorded which). These receptors were taken from a man aged 18 to 29 who had mild COVID-19 (a few samples of this study predate the infection). Cell type and time point are not known.

The chain links TRBV5-4 to TRBJ2-3; 9 bases match TRBD2. The CDR3 runs 19 residues. The germline CDR1 and CDR2 sequences are SGHNT and YYREEE (reference sequence). V lost 4 bases to trimming and J lost 2 bases; unmatched junction nucleotides: 17. CDR3 residues: CASSPSLGAGGADTDTQYF. The CDR3 bases are TGTGCCAGCAGCCCCAGTCTCGGAGCGGGGGGAGCAGACACAGATACGCAGTATTTT.

This clonotype was detected a few times. The chain recombines TRBV4-1 with TRBJ1-2; D is unclear. The CDR3 is 15 amino acids. Germline lookup yields CDR1 MGHRA and CDR2 YSYEKL. V shed 2 bases and J shed 1 base, with 11 bases lying between them. CDR3 DNA: TGCGCCAGCAGCCAACCCGGGTATGGTAACTATGGCTACACCTTC. Protein product: CASSQPGYGNYGYTF.

This clonotype was seen a few times. CDR3 region: CASSLSPLKGYTDTQYF. CDR3 DNA sequence: TGTGCCAGCAGCTTGTCCCCCCTGAAGGGCTACACAGATACGCAGTATTTT. This chain uses TRBV5-6 with TRBJ2-3; D gene unclear. CDR1 and CDR2 from the germline V gene are SGHDT and YYEEEE. V gave up 1 base and J gave up 2 bases, with 17 bases separating them. CDR3 length: 17 amino acids. The variable domain in full, completed from reference TRBV5-6 and TRBJ2-3, reads DAGVTQSPTHLIKTRGQQVTLRCSPKSGHDTVSWYQQALGQGPQFIFQYYEEEERQRGNFPDRFSGHQFPNYSSELNVNALLLGDSALYLCASSLSPLKGYTDTQYFGPGTRLTVL.

This chain joins TRBV29-1 and TRBJ2-1; TRBD1 matches at 7 bases. Germline values: CDR1 SQVTM, CDR2 ANQGSEA. This CDR3 is built from 13 residues. V gave up 5 bases and J gave up 4 bases; unmatched junction bases: 5. CDR3 residues: CSVLQGNYNEQFF. CDR3 sequence (DNA): TGCAGCGTTCTACAGGGGAATTACAATGAGCAGTTCTTC.

V is TRBV20-1 and J is TRBJ1-5; no firm D call. The CDR3 runs 12 residues. Trimming removed 2 bases at V and 3 bases at J, with 5 bases between. Germline V gives CDR1 DFQATT, CDR2 SNEGSKA (reference sequence). DNA of the CDR3: TGCAGTGCTAGAAACCCCAATCAGCCCCAGCATTTT. This gives the protein CSARNPNQPQHF.

This clonotype was observed a handful of times. The chain links TRBV27 to TRBJ2-7; 9 nucleotides line up with TRBD2. CDR1 and CDR2 from the germline V gene are MNHEY and SMNVEV (reference sequence). The CDR3 contains 15 residues. J gave up 2 bases and V 2 bases, and 4 bases lay outside the gene matches. The CDR3 DNA reads as TGTGCCAGCAGTTTACGCGGGGGGGGACCCTACGAGCAGTACTTC. It translates to CASSLRGGGPYEQYF.

This chain uses TRBV12-3 or TRBV12-4 with TRBJ1-2, with 7 bases that match TRBD1. This CDR3 has 13 amino acids. Trimming took 6 bases from V and 8 from J; bases not matched to a gene: 9. Here the CDR3 DNA reads TGTGCCAGCAGACTTGGACAGGCGGGAGGCTACACCTTC. Encoded protein: CASRLGQAGGYTF.

Many counts were recorded for this clonotype. The CDR3 is CASSSPGTSGGRSSSGAPTDTQYF. In DNA, the CDR3 is TGTGCCAGCAGCTCCCCCGGGACTAGCGGGGGGCGGAGCTCTAGCGGGGCCCCAACAGATACGCAGTATTTT. This chain uses TRBV11-2 with TRBJ2-3, with 15 bases matching TRBD2. CDR1 and CDR2 from the germline V gene are SGHAT and FQNNGV. The CDR3 consists of 24 residues. With 4 bases clipped from V and 3 bases from J, the junction kept 26 bases outside the gene matches.

This chain's CDR3 is CASSYIAGPLDYGYTF. Written as DNA, the CDR3 is TGTGCCAGCAGTTACATTGCGGGGCCCTTGGACTATGGCTACACCTTC. The chain carries TRBV6-2 or TRBV6-3 and TRBJ1-2, with a weak D call TRBD1 (5 bases). V was pared by 2 bases and J by 3 bases, with 16 bases between. The CDR3 has 16 residues. Looked up from germline, CDR1 is MNHEY and CDR2 is SVGEGT.

This chain joins TRBV20-1 and TRBJ2-5; D might be TRBD2 (6 bases). V was clipped by 6 bases and J by 1 base, with 12 bases between them. There are 13 residues in the CDR3. The germline V gene has CDR1 DFQATT and CDR2 SNEGSKA (reference sequence). The CDR3 region has the DNA TGCAGTGCCTACGGTAGCGGCCAAGAGACCCAGTACTTC. It codes for CSAYGSGQETQYF.

In this sample, this clonotype turned up a few times. The rearrangement uses TRBV29-1 and TRBJ1-5, with D possibly being TRBD1 (6 bases). The V end was cut by 6 bases, the J end by 6 bases, with 18 bases between. The length of the CDR3 is 14 residues. Germline values: CDR1 SQVTM, CDR2 ANQGSEA. The CDR3 DNA reads as TGCAGCGTCTGGCTGGGGGGCGCGGGTCAGCCCCAGCATTTT. Translated: CSVWLGGAGQPQHF.

The chain recombines TRBV4-3 with TRBJ2-7, with TRBD1 identical over 8 bases. V lost 4 bases to trimming and J lost 5 bases; unmatched junction nucleotides: 13. This CDR3 region has 16 residues. Germline V lookup: CDR1 LGHNA, CDR2 YSLEER. CDR3 loop: CASSRGTGIGENEQYF. CDR3 DNA: TGCGCCAGCAGCCGGGGGACAGGCATTGGGGAAAACGAGCAGTACTTC.

This chain links TRBV20-1 with TRBJ2-1; a weak D match, TRBD2 (5 bases). Germline assignment: CDR1 DFQATT and CDR2 SNEGSKA (reference sequence). Trimming removed 3 bases at V and 5 bases at J, with 23 bases between. This CDR3 spans 17 amino acids. Here the CDR3 DNA reads TGCAGTGCTAGCCCCACCTACGTGGGGATCGGGGACAATGAGCAGTTCTTC. Translating gives CSASPTYVGIGDNEQFF.

This clonotype was detected only a few times. The rearrangement joins TRBV6-2 or TRBV6-3 to TRBJ2-7; TRBD2 matches at 7 bases. Germline assignment: CDR1 MNHEY and CDR2 SVGEGT. CDR3 length: 13 residues. The V segment lost 5 bases and the J segment 5 bases; nucleotides outside the gene matches: 6. CDR3 sequence reads: CASSLMGGDEQYF. The CDR3 DNA reads as TGTGCCAGCAGTCTTATGGGAGGGGACGAGCAGTACTTC.